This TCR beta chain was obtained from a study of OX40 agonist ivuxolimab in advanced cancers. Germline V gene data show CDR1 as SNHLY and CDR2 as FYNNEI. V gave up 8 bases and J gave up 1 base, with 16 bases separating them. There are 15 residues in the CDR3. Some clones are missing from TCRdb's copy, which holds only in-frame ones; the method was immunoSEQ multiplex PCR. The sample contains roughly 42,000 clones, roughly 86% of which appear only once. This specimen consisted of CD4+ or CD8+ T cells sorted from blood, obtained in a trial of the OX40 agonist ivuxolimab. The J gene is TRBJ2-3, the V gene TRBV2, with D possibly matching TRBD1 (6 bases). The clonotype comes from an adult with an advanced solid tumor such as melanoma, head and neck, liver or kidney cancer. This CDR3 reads CASQTEAGGTDTQYF. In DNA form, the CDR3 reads TGTGCCAGCCAGACAGAAGCAGGGGGCACAGATACGCAGTATTTT.